These 25 T cell receptor beta chains originate from one sample sequenced in a study of T cells in localized non-small cell lung cancer. The method was immunoSEQ multiplex PCR; TCRdb's version includes in-frame clones alone and lacks a portion of them. The sample has about 79,000 clones; 84% are singletons. Sequenced material: peripheral blood, taken before any cancer treatment. The receptors originated from a female donor of 60 years or more with stage I lung adenocarcinoma.

The chain uses TRBV29-1 and TRBJ1-1, with D perhaps matching TRBD1 (6 bases). The V end lost 6 bases, the J end lost 0 bases, and 17 bases lay between the germline ends. The germline V gene has CDR1 SQVTM and CDR2 ANQGSEA. This CDR3 has 15 amino acids. The CDR3 protein is CSVGRNTGMNTEAFF. The CDR3 region has the DNA TGCAGCGTCGGACGAAATACAGGGATGAACACTGAAGCTTTCTTT.

The chain employs TRBV2 and TRBJ1-5; tentative D call: TRBD1 (5 bases). Trimming took off 3 bases at V and 4 bases at J, with 10 bases between the two ends. CDR3 length: 14 amino acids. CDR1 SNHLY and CDR2 FYNNEI come from the germline V gene. The CDR3 protein is CASSDKGVNQPQHF. DNA for the CDR3: TGTGCCAGCAGTGACAAAGGGGTGAATCAGCCCCAGCATTTT. Drawing the rest from reference TRBV2 and TRBJ1-5, the complete variable domain is EPEVTQTPSHQVTQMGQEVILRCVPISNHLYFYWYRQILGQKVEFLVSFYNNEISEKSEIFDDQFSVERPDGSNFTLKIRSTKLEDSAMYFCASSDKGVNQPQHFGDGTRLSIL.

The chain is built from TRBV30 and TRBJ2-7, with 13 bases that match TRBD2. Trimming cost V 2 bases and J 4 bases; bases outside gene matches: 11. The CDR3 is 17 residues long. The germline V gene encodes CDR1 GTSNPN and CDR2 SVGIG (reference sequence). CDR3 sequence: CAWSILRTSGRPYEQYF. The CDR3 DNA is TGTGCCTGGAGTATCTTGCGGACTAGCGGGAGACCATACGAGCAGTACTTC.

The gene calls are TRBV29-1 and TRBJ1-1, with a weak D call TRBD1 (6 bases). Trimming stripped 6 bases from V and 0 bases from J, with 11 bases between. Germline CDR1 SQVTM, CDR2 ANQGSEA. The CDR3 runs 13 residues. The CDR3, as DNA: TGCAGCGTCTGGACAGAAATGAACACTGAAGCTTTCTTT. Amino acids: CSVWTEMNTEAFF.

The rearrangement links TRBV6-5 to TRBJ1-1; TRBD1 matches at 8 bases. Trimming removed 6 bases from V and 10 bases from J; junction bases left unmatched: 13. In germline, CDR1 is MNHEY, CDR2 SVGAGI. This CDR3 comprises 14 residues. The CDR3 region is CASSRVLDREGAFF. The CDR3 DNA reads TGTGCCAGCAGCAGAGTCCTGGACAGGGAGGGAGCTTTCTTT.

J is TRBJ2-6 and V is TRBV27; TRBD1 matches 7 bases. CDR1 MNHEY and CDR2 SMNVEV come from the germline V gene (reference sequence). Trimming removed 6 bases from V and 0 bases from J; junction bases left unmatched: 11. The length of the CDR3 is 18 residues. CDR3 coding DNA: TGTGCCAGCAGCAGAACCGGGACAGCGTTCTCTGGGGCCAACGTCCTGACTTTC. It codes for CASSRTGTAFSGANVLTF.

This clone was seen only once. This chain connects TRBV5-4 to TRBJ1-2, with 9 bases lining up with TRBD1. Germline values: CDR1 SGHNT, CDR2 YYREEE (reference sequence). The CDR3 is 15 residues long. Losses at the gene ends were 0 bases for V and 6 bases for J; bases not matched to a gene: 6. The CDR3 sequence is CASSLGTGDSHGYTF. The DNA for the CDR3 is TGTGCCAGCAGCTTGGGGACAGGGGACTCACATGGCTACACCTTC. Full variable domain (remainder filled in from reference TRBV5-4 and TRBJ1-2): ETGVTQSPTHLIKTRGQQVTLRCSSQSGHNTVSWYQQALGQGPQFIFQYYREEENGRGNFPPRFSGLQFPNYSSELNVNALELDDSALYLCASSLGTGDSHGYTFGSGTRLTVV.

The chain is built from TRBV27 and TRBJ1-5; D possibly corresponds to TRBD1 (5 bases). V lost 4 bases and J 9 bases, leaving 16 bases between the germline ends. Germline lookup yields CDR1 MNHEY and CDR2 SMNVEV (reference sequence). CDR3 length equals 14 residues. CDR3 loop: CASSYTGLFGPQHF. DNA of the CDR3: TGTGCCAGCAGTTATACAGGCCTCTTCGGGCCCCAGCATTTT.

This clone was detected a few times. The CDR3 loop reads CASSSFDRGRRAFF. The CDR3 DNA sequence: TGTGCCAGCAGCTCTTTCGACAGGGGGCGCCGAGCTTTCTTT. The rearrangement uses TRBV5-4 and TRBJ1-1; 10 positions match TRBD1. Per germline, CDR1 SGHNT and CDR2 YYREEE (reference sequence). The CDR3 sequence is 14 residues long. V was pared by 3 bases and J by 10 bases, with 9 bases of the junction left unmatched. The full variable domain, with the rest looked up from reference TRBV5-4 and TRBJ1-1, is ETGVTQSPTHLIKTRGQQVTLRCSSQSGHNTVSWYQQALGQGPQFIFQYYREEENGRGNFPPRFSGLQFPNYSSELNVNALELDDSALYLCASSSFDRGRRAFFGQGTRLTVV.

The chain uses TRBV10-3 and TRBJ1-1; D is uncertain. Trimming pared 5 bases from V and 1 base from J, leaving 14 bases between. The CDR3 covers 15 residues. Looked up from germline, CDR1 is ENHRY and CDR2 is SYGVKD. The CDR3 loop is CAISSTSGSNTEAFF. DNA for the CDR3: TGTGCCATCAGTAGTACCTCGGGGTCGAACACTGAAGCTTTCTTT.

CDR3 DNA: TGTGCCAGCAGTGAAACCCCCATAGGGACCCAGTACTTC. As protein: CASSETPIGTQYF. V gene TRBV6-1 combines with J gene TRBJ2-5; the D is unclear. The germline CDR1 and CDR2 sequences are MNHNS and SASEGT. The germline V and J ends were trimmed by 2 bases and 7 bases, with 11 bases remaining between them. The CDR3 totals 13 residues.

The chain couples TRBV7-9 to TRBJ2-7; TRBD1 matches 9 bases. The CDR3 consists of 13 residues. V lost 6 bases to trimming and J lost 6 bases; unmatched junction nucleotides: 6. Germline loops: CDR1 SEHNR, CDR2 FQNEAQ (reference sequence). The CDR3 DNA reads TGTGCCAGCAGGTCGACAGGGGGAAGCGAGCAGTACTTC. Amino acids: CASRSTGGSEQYF.

This clone was detected only once. The V and J genes are TRBV19 and TRBJ2-1; D possibly corresponds to TRBD1 (7 bases). From germline, CDR1 is LNHDA and CDR2 SQIVND (reference sequence). This CDR3 is built from 15 residues. Trimming cost V 5 bases and J 6 bases, with 17 bases left between them. DNA for the CDR3: TGTGCCAGTAGTGGGAGGCCAGGGGGTGGCAATGAGCAGTTCTTC. Its protein is CASSGRPGGGNEQFF.

The chain is built from TRBV11-3 and TRBJ1-1; no clear D. Germline loops: CDR1 SGHNT, CDR2 YENEEA. This CDR3 has 13 residues. Trimming cost V 0 bases and J 3 bases, with 5 bases left between them. CDR3 DNA: TGTGCCAGCAGCTTAGATGAGGACACTGAAGCTTTCTTT. As protein: CASSLDEDTEAFF.

The DNA of the CDR3 is TGTGCCAGCAGCTTGGGGGGACCGACGAACACCGGGGAGCTGTTTTTT. Encoded protein: CASSLGGPTNTGELFF. V gene TRBV5-4 combines with J gene TRBJ2-2; D could derive from TRBD1 or TRBD2 (5 bases each). CDR1 is SGHNT, CDR2 YYREEE, per germline (reference sequence). The CDR3 has 16 amino acids. V lost 0 bases and J lost 0, with 9 bases in between. The entire variable domain, with the rest obtained from reference TRBV5-4 and TRBJ2-2, is as follows: ETGVTQSPTHLIKTRGQQVTLRCSSQSGHNTVSWYQQALGQGPQFIFQYYREEENGRGNFPPRFSGLQFPNYSSELNVNALELDDSALYLCASSLGGPTNTGELFFGEGSRLTVL.

This sequence joins TRBV2 and TRBJ1-1; TRBD1 matches 7 bases. The length of the CDR3 is 14 residues. Trimming at V came to 6 bases and at J to 4 bases, leaving 8 bases not matched to a gene. From germline, CDR1 is SNHLY and CDR2 FYNNEI. CDR3 region: CASRTTGVSTEAFF. The CDR3 bases are TGTGCCAGCAGGACAACAGGGGTGAGCACTGAAGCTTTCTTT.

The chain joins TRBV10-1 to TRBJ2-2; a weak D match, TRBD1 (6 bases). Trimming took 6 bases from V and 6 from J, leaving 11 bases between them. The CDR3 loop spans 13 amino acids. Germline CDR1 and CDR2: WNHNN and SYGVQD (reference sequence). The CDR3: CASSLQGAGELFF. CDR3 coding DNA: TGCGCCAGCAGCCTACAGGGCGCCGGGGAGCTGTTTTTT.

The chain has TRBV5-3 and TRBJ2-2; weak D call: TRBD1 (5 bases). TRBV5-3 is labeled an ORF, and its function is uncertain. V was clipped by 6 bases and J by 0 bases, with 12 bases between them. This CDR3 comprises 15 residues. This CDR3 reads CARTPRGTNTGELFF. The CDR3, as DNA: TGTGCCAGAACCCCTAGGGGAACGAACACCGGGGAGCTGTTTTTT.

Details on this clone: This same CDR3 is encoded by further DNA sequences in the sample. The CDR3: CASSRGDYGYTF. In nucleotides, the CDR3 is TGTGCCAGCAGTCGGGGTGACTATGGCTACACCTTC. The V and J genes are TRBV6-5 and TRBJ1-2; D gene uncertain. Trimming removed 5 bases from V and 3 bases from J, with 7 bases in between. The germline gives CDR1 MNHEY, CDR2 SVGAGI. This CDR3 has 12 amino acids.

In its sample, this clone was seen once. In nucleotides, the CDR3 is TGTGCCAGCAGCCCGGGACAGGCGTGGGACGAGCAGTACTTC. It yields the protein CASSPGQAWDEQYF. The chain couples TRBV9 to TRBJ2-7, with 8 positions matching TRBD1. The CDR3 loop spans 14 amino acids. V trimming: 4 bases; J trimming: 5 bases; junction bases outside the gene matches: 8. Germline CDR1 SGDLS, CDR2 YYNGEE.

The count of this clone is one. This sequence joins TRBV18 and TRBJ1-1; 9 nucleotides match TRBD1. CDR1 is KGHSH, CDR2 LQKENI, per germline. The length of the CDR3 is 15 residues. V trimming: 3 bases; J trimming: 2 bases; junction bases outside the gene matches: 4. The CDR3: CASSPTGGDNTEAFF. The CDR3 DNA reads as TGTGCCAGCTCACCGACAGGGGGAGATAACACTGAAGCTTTCTTT.

In DNA form, the CDR3 reads TGCGCCAGCAGCCCGTCCCTGACAGGAATCTACGAGCAGTACTTC. Protein product: CASSPSLTGIYEQYF. The J gene is TRBJ2-7, the V gene TRBV5-1; possibly TRBD1 for D (6 bases). The V end lost 4 bases, the J end lost 3 bases, and 17 bases lay between the germline ends. Per germline, CDR1 SGHRS and CDR2 YFSETQ. The CDR3 has 15 amino acids.

The chain combines TRBV15 with TRBJ1-1; D unclear. This CDR3 contains 16 residues. V lost 0 bases and J lost 1, with 12 bases in between. Germline V gene sequence: CDR1 LNHNV, CDR2 YYDKDF (reference sequence). The CDR3 DNA sequence: TGTGCCACCAGCAGAGATCCGGCCGCAAAGAACACTGAAGCTTTCTTT. It translates to CATSRDPAAKNTEAFF. Based on the CDR3 plus reference TRBV15 and TRBJ1-1, the full variable domain is DAMVIQNPRYQVTQFGKPVTLSCSQTLNHNVMYWYQQKSSQAPKLLFHYYDKDFNNEADTPDNFQSRRPNTSFCFLDIRSPGLGDTAMYLCATSRDPAAKNTEAFFGQGTRLTVV.

The J gene is TRBJ2-1, the V gene TRBV9; D not resolved. The V end was cut by 3 bases, the J end by 7 bases, with 8 bases between. CDR3 length equals 12 residues. The germline CDR1 and CDR2 sequences are SGDLS and YYNGEE. Here the CDR3 DNA reads TGTGCCAGCAGCGCTCGGCGTAATGAGCAGTTCTTC. It translates to CASSARRNEQFF.

The chain joins TRBV28 to TRBJ2-4; TRBD2 might be the D (6 bases). The CDR3 contains 14 residues. Trimming took 2 bases from V and 9 from J, leaving 14 bases between them. CDR1 is MDHEN and CDR2 is SYDVKM in the germline V gene. CDR3 DNA sequence: TGTGCCAGCAGTTTAGGGCCAGGGACTGGCATTCAGTACTTC. Translating gives CASSLGPGTGIQYF.